The present T cell receptor (beta chain) was sequenced within a study of blood T cell repertoires in COVID-19. The CDR3 is 19 amino acids. Looked up from germline, CDR1 is MDHEN and CDR2 is SYDVKM. The V gene end was trimmed by 4 bases and the J gene end by 0 bases; junction bases not matched to a gene: 12. The protocol was immunoSEQ multiplex PCR, while the TCRdb copy is restricted to in-frame clones and leaves out a portion. The sample carries roughly 150,000 clones, about 88% recorded once. The chain employs TRBV28 and TRBJ2-1; 10 nucleotides agree with TRBD2. Source material: peripheral blood. This receptor was taken from a human donor in a cohort sampled during active COVID-19. Here the CDR3 reads CASSSRLAGTLSSYNEQFF. CDR3 DNA sequence: TGTGCCAGCAGTTCCCGACTAGCGGGTACCCTCAGCTCCTACAATGAGCAGTTCTTC.